This TCR beta chain appears in the sequencing data of a study of blood T cell repertoires in COVID-19. Across the whole study: Sources were T cells, B-cell-depleted T cells, or PBMCs; the material itself was cDNA or gDNA.

Sequenced by immunoSEQ multiplex PCR; TCRdb stores in-frame clones only, minus some. This sample has 250,000 to 350,000 clones, with 70% to 90% found just once. The CDR3 contains 14 residues. V lost 7 bases and J lost 5, with 12 bases in between. In germline, CDR1 is SNHLY, CDR2 FYNNEI. The sequence was collected from a woman younger than 45 with active or convalescent COVID-19. The sample was peripheral blood. This rearrangement joins TRBV2 to TRBJ1-6; no clear D. Here the CDR3 DNA reads TGTGCCAGCATCCCCCGTAGAAATAATTCACCCCTCCACTTT. It specifies CASIPRRNNSPLHF.